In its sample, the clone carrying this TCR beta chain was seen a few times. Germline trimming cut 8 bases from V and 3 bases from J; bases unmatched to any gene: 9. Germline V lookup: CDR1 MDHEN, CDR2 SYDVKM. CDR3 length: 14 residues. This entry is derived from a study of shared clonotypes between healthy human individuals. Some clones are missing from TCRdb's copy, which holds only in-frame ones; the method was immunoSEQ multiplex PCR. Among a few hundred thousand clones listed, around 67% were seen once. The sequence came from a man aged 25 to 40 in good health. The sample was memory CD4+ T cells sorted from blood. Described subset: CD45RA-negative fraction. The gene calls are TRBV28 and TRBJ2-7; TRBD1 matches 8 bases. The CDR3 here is CASHPRGQDYEQYF. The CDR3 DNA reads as TGTGCCAGCCACCCCCGGGGACAGGACTACGAGCAGTACTTC.